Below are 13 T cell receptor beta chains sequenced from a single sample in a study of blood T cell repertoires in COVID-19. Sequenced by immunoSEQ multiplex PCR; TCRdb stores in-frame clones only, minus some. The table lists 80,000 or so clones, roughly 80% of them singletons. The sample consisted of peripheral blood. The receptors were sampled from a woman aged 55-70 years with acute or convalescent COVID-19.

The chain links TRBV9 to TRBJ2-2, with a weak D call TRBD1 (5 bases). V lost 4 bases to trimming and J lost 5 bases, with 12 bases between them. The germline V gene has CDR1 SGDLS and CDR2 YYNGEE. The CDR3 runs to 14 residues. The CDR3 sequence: CASSSFQGTGELFF. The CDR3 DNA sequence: TGTGCCAGCAGCTCCTTCCAGGGAACCGGGGAGCTGTTTTTT.

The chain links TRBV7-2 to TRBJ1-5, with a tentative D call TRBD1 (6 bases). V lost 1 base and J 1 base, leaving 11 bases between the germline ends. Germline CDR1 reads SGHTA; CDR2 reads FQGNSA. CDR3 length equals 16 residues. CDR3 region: CASSLDLGASNQPQHF. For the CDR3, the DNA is TGTGCCAGCAGCTTAGATTTGGGGGCGAGCAATCAGCCCCAGCATTTT.

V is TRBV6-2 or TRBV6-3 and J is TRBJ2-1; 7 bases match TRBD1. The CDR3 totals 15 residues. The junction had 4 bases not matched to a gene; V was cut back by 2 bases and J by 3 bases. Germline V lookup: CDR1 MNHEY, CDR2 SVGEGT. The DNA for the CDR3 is TGTGCCAGCAGTTACGACAGGGTGTACTACAATGAGCAGTTCTTC. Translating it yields CASSYDRVYYNEQFF.

This CDR3 is CASRTWGGYTEAFF. CDR3 DNA: TGTGCCAGCCGGACATGGGGGGGCTACACTGAAGCTTTCTTT. J is TRBJ1-1 and V is TRBV28, with a possible D match to TRBD1 (6 bases). CDR1 is MDHEN and CDR2 is SYDVKM in the germline V gene. V lost 8 bases and J lost 3, with 16 bases in between. The CDR3 consists of 14 residues.

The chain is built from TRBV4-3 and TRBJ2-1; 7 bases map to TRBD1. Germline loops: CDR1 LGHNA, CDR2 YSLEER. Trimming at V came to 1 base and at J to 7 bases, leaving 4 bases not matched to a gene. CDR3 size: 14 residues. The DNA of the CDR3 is TGCGCCAGCAGCCAAGGGACAGGTTCTAATGAGCAGTTCTTC. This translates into CASSQGTGSNEQFF.

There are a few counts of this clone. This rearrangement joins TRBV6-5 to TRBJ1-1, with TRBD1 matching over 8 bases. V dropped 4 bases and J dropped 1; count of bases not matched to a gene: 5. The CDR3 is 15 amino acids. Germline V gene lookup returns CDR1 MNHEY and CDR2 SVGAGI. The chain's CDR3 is CASSSLGTGNTEAFF. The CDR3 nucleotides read TGTGCCAGCAGTTCTCTCGGGACAGGGAACACTGAAGCTTTCTTT.

CDR3 DNA sequence: TGCGCCAGCAGTGAGTCTACGGGGGGTATGAGCAATCAGCCCCAGCATTTT. Translation: CASSESTGGMSNQPQHF. V usage is TRBV10-2 and J usage is TRBJ1-5; TRBD1 is a possible D gene (5 bases). The CDR3 loop spans 17 amino acids. Trimming cost V 0 bases and J 1 base, with 13 bases left between them. Per the germline V gene, CDR1 is WSHSY and CDR2 is SAAADI.

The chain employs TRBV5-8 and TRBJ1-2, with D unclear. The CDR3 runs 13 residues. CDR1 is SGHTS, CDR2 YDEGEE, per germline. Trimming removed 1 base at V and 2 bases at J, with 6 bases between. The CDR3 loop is CASSLLNNYGYTF. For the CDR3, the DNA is TGTGCCAGCAGCTTGCTAAACAACTATGGCTACACCTTC.

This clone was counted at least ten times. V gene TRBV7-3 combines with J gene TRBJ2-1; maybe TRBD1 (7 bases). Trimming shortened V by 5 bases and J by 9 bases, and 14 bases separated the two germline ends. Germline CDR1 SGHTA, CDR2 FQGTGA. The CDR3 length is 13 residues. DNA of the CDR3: TGTGCCAGCAGCCGCCCAGGGGGAGGTGAGCAGTTCTTC. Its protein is CASSRPGGGEQFF.

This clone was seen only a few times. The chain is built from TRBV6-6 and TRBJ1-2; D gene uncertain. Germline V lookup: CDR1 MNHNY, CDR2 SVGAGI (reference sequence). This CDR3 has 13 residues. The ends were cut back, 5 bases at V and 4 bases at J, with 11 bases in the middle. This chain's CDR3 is CASSEQVAYGYTF. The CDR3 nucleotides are TGTGCCAGCAGTGAGCAGGTCGCCTATGGCTACACCTTC.

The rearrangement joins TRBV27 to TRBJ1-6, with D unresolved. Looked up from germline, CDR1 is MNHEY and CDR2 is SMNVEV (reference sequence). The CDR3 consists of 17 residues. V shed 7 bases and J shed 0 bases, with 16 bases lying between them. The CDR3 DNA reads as TGTGCCAGCACCCATTCAGGTGCGTTCTCCTATAATTCACCCCTCCACTTT. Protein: CASTHSGAFSYNSPLHF.

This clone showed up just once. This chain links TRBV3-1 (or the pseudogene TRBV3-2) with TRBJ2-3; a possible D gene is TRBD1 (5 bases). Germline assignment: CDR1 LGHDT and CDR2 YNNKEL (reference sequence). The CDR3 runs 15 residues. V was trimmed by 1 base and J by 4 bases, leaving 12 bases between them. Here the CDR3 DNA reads TGTGCCAGCAGCCAAGGCCGCCAGGGCGCAGATACGCAGTATTTT. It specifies CASSQGRQGADTQYF.

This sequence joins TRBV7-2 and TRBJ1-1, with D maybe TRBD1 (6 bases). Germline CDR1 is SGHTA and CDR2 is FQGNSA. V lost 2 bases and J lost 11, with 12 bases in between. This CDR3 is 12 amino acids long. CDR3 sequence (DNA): TGTGCCAGCAGCTTAAAGGGGGATGGGGCTTTCTTT. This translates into CASSLKGDGAFF.